This T cell receptor (beta chain) derives from a study of T cell repertoires in cytomegalovirus infection. Study-wide background: Selected CMV epitopes included recently identified HLA-C-restricted ones as well as well-studied HLA-B-restricted ones.

This clonotype was picked up a small number of times. Its antigen is currently unknown. TCRdb re-called the reads through MiXCR, storing one row per CDR3 protein. The sample holds about 120,000 distinct CDR3 sequences; about 33% are singletons and the top ten take roughly two fifths. This receptor was obtained from a human donor in good health (CMV status not recorded). Some clones in this sample may be carry-over from other donors' samples. The sample consisted of CD8+ T cells from cultured PBMCs, taken from culture after CMV antigen stimulation.

The CDR3 reads CASSLNEGHRSEQYF. The CDR3 nucleotides are TGTGCCAGCAGCTTAAACGAGGGGCACCGCAGCGAGCAGTACTTC. The chain is built from TRBV11-2 and TRBJ2-7; D may correspond to TRBD1 or TRBD2 (5 bases each). CDR1 is SGHAT and CDR2 is FQNNGV in the germline V gene. This CDR3 comprises 15 residues. V was shortened by 2 bases and J by 6 bases, with 17 bases between the two germline ends.